The T cell receptor (beta chain) under discussion was sequenced for a study of patients and donors after allogeneic stem cell transplantation. This clonotype came up many times. With 2 bases clipped from V and 0 bases from J, the junction kept 5 bases outside the gene matches. The germline V gene has CDR1 SGHRS and CDR2 YFSETQ. The CDR3 has 18 residues. One entry per CDR3 protein results from TCRdb running MiXCR on the RT-PCR reads. The sample carries 900,000 to 1,000,000 distinct CDR3 sequences, 15% to 20% recorded once. The source of this sequence is a human donor who was either an allogeneic HSCT recipient or a stem cell or donor lymphocyte infusion donor (not recorded which). It is not recorded whose cells these are; they may come from a transplant donor. The specimen sequenced was blood, either unsorted or a sorted T cell fraction (not recorded which). The chain has TRBV5-1 and TRBJ2-1, with 13 positions matching TRBD2. DNA of the CDR3: TGCGCCAGCAGCTTTCGGACTAGCGGGGGAAGCTCCTACAATGAGCAGTTCTTC. As protein: CASSFRTSGGSSYNEQFF.